These 5 T cell receptor beta chains originate from one sample sequenced in a study of beta chain features in type 1 diabetes. Since all of the isolated RNA was reverse transcribed, expressed TCRB transcripts were what got sequenced. The table came from immunoSEQ multiplex PCR; TCRdb's copy has only in-frame clones and leaves some out. Among under 900,000 clones listed, about a sixth were seen once. The sequenced material came from naive CD4+ T cells from blood. The receptors were sampled from a woman between 18 and 30 years old in good health.

This clone was picked up a small number of times. This rearrangement joins TRBV28 to TRBJ1-2, with 10 nucleotides matching TRBD1. The CDR3 contains 14 residues. Per the germline V gene, CDR1 is MDHEN and CDR2 is SYDVKM. The trim removed 5 bases at V and 8 bases at J, leaving 8 bases unmatched. CDR3 sequence: CASSIGTGVFGYTF. CDR3 nucleotides: TGTGCCAGCAGTATCGGGACAGGGGTTTTCGGCTACACCTTC.

The chain has TRBV27 and TRBJ2-2; 7 bases are shared with TRBD2. There are 15 residues in the CDR3. Trimming took 1 base from V and 6 from J; bases not matched to a gene: 5. CDR1 and CDR2 from the germline V gene are MNHEY and SMNVEV (reference sequence). The CDR3 spells CASSLWGRDPGELFF. The DNA for the CDR3 is TGTGCCAGCAGTTTATGGGGGAGGGATCCCGGGGAGCTGTTTTTT.

This clone was found a few times. The chain is built from TRBV11-2 and TRBJ2-3; TRBD2 agrees at 14 bases. Germline CDR1 SGHAT, CDR2 FQNNGV. CDR3 length: 15 residues. V dropped 5 bases and J dropped 7; count of bases not matched to a gene: 5. DNA for the CDR3: TGTGCCAGCAGCCCGGGACTAGCGGGAGATCATACGCAGTATTTT. This gives the protein CASSPGLAGDHTQYF.

This clone appeared a few times. The chain uses TRBV7-2 and TRBJ2-2; no definite D call. V was clipped by 3 bases and J by 2 bases, with 7 bases between them. The CDR3 is 14 residues long. Per germline, CDR1 SGHTA and CDR2 FQGNSA. This CDR3 is CASSFRINTGELFF. CDR3 nucleotide sequence: TGTGCCAGCAGCTTTAGGATTAACACCGGGGAGCTGTTTTTT.

The count of this clone is one. The chain joins TRBV6-6 to TRBJ2-3; the match to TRBD1 covers 7 bases. The CDR3 has 13 amino acids. J was trimmed by 4 bases and V by 6 bases; bases with no gene match: 4. The germline CDR1 and CDR2 sequences are MNHNY and SVGAGI (reference sequence). Written as DNA, the CDR3 is TGTGCCAGCAGCAAGACAGGGCCAGATACGCAGTATTTT. It codes for CASSKTGPDTQYF.